Presented here are 21 T cell receptor beta chains from one specimen sequenced in a study of blood T cells in healthy people across ages. With a J-beta primer mix and a sample-barcoded 5' primer, a second PCR ran roughly 6 to 11 cycles. TCRdb re-called the 5' RACE reads with MiXCR, one entry per CDR3 protein. This sample has about 800,000 distinct CDR3 sequences, with around 25% found just once. Another study also made use of these data, one on T cells of mothers and their children.

Input material: blood. The receptors derive from a boy aged 10-17 years in good health.

The chain employs TRBV28 and TRBJ2-7; TRBD1 aligns across 7 bases. V dropped 4 bases and J dropped 2; count of bases not matched to a gene: 11. CDR1 MDHEN and CDR2 SYDVKM come from the germline V gene. The CDR3 runs 16 residues. CDR3 protein: CASSWTHRDRTYEQYF. As DNA, the CDR3 is TGTGCCAGCAGTTGGACCCATCGGGACAGAACCTACGAGCAGTACTTC.

This clonotype occurred a few times. The rearrangement joins TRBV24-1 to TRBJ2-3, with 11 bases fitting TRBD2. This CDR3 spans 18 amino acids. Trimming cost V 3 bases and J 3 bases; bases outside gene matches: 10. Germline V gives CDR1 KGHDR, CDR2 SFDVKD. CDR3 sequence reads: CATSDRLASGRSTDTQYF. In nucleotides, the CDR3 is TGTGCCACCAGTGATCGCCTAGCTAGCGGGAGGTCGACAGATACGCAGTATTTT.

This clonotype was seen only a few times. This chain uses TRBV11-1 with TRBJ2-2; D is unclear. V was trimmed by 5 bases and J by 3 bases, leaving 7 bases between them. This CDR3 spans 13 amino acids. Germline CDR1 SGHAT, CDR2 FQDESV (reference sequence). The CDR3 DNA follows: TGTGCCAGCAGCACCAAAGACACCGGGGAGCTGTTTTTT. It yields the protein CASSTKDTGELFF.

Only a few counts were recorded for this clonotype. V is TRBV4-3 and J is TRBJ1-4; D remains unclear. Trimming shortened V by 0 bases and J by 4 bases, and 12 bases separated the two germline ends. Germline V gene sequence: CDR1 LGHNA, CDR2 YSLEER. This CDR3 comprises 16 residues. This chain's CDR3 is CASSQDLGGVNEKLFF. CDR3 bases: TGCGCCAGCAGCCAAGATCTGGGTGGTGTTAATGAAAAACTGTTTTTT.

This sequence joins TRBV6-1 and TRBJ2-5; D might be TRBD1 or TRBD2, each matching 7 bases. In germline, CDR1 is MNHNS, CDR2 SASEGT. This CDR3 has 13 residues. V was cut by 6 bases and J by 7 bases, with 15 bases left in between. The CDR3 region is CASSLTGEGTQYF. The DNA for the CDR3 is TGTGCCAGCAGCCTTACAGGGGAGGGGACCCAGTACTTC.

The rearrangement joins TRBV29-1 to TRBJ2-3; TRBD2 matches at 14 bases. The CDR3 length is 15 residues. Germline V gene sequence: CDR1 SQVTM, CDR2 ANQGSEA. V gave up 6 bases and J gave up 4 bases; unmatched junction bases: 6. CDR3 residues: CSVGLGLAGADTQYF. The CDR3 DNA sequence: TGCAGCGTGGGACTGGGACTAGCGGGGGCAGATACGCAGTATTTT.

The chain employs TRBV4-3 and TRBJ2-5; no firm D call. The J call may be mistaken, given a closer DNA end match to TRBJ2-7. CDR3 length equals 15 residues. Germline V gives CDR1 LGHNA, CDR2 YSLEER. The CDR3 is CASSPGRTTLIEQYF. The CDR3 nucleotides are TGCGCCAGCAGCCCCGGAAGGACGACACTTATCGAGCAGTACTTC.

This clonotype was seen more than once but under ten times. Germline and junction disagree at one end, which may indicate a read error. The chain couples TRBV6-2 or TRBV6-3 to TRBJ2-1; TRBD2 matches at 15 bases. Germline CDR1 and CDR2: MNHEY and SVGEGT. The CDR3 is 17 amino acids. CDR3 nucleotide sequence: TGTGCCAGCAGCCTAACCCGGACTAGCGGGGGGGACAATGAGCAGCTCTTC. The encoded protein is CASSLTRTSGGDNEQLF.

The chain combines TRBV30 with TRBJ1-4; D possibly corresponds to TRBD1 (5 bases). The length of the CDR3 is 13 residues. Germline V lookup: CDR1 GTSNPN, CDR2 SVGIG (reference sequence). With 2 bases removed from V and 4 bases from J, the gap between germline ends came to 8 bases. In DNA form, the CDR3 reads TGTGCCTGGAGTTCGGGGGGTAATGAAAAACTGTTTTTT. This gives the protein CAWSSGGNEKLFF.

The chain links TRBV7-2 to TRBJ2-5, with TRBD2 matching over 14 bases. The trim removed 5 bases at V and 5 bases at J, leaving 7 bases unmatched. The CDR3 sequence is 16 residues long. Germline V gene lookup returns CDR1 SGHTA and CDR2 FQGNSA. The CDR3 loop reads CASSTGGLAGVETQYF. The CDR3 DNA is TGTGCCAGCAGCACCGGGGGACTAGCGGGGGTCGAGACCCAGTACTTC.

V gene TRBV2 combines with J gene TRBJ1-1; no firm D call. Per germline, CDR1 SNHLY and CDR2 FYNNEI. This CDR3 contains 12 residues. V gave up 3 bases and J gave up 11 bases, with 13 bases separating them. The CDR3 DNA reads TGTGCCAGCAGTGAGGTGGTGAGGAACGCTTTCTTT. Protein: CASSEVVRNAFF. Looking up the rest from reference TRBV2 and TRBJ1-1 gives the full variable domain: EPEVTQTPSHQVTQMGQEVILRCVPISNHLYFYWYRQILGQKVEFLVSFYNNEISEKSEIFDDQFSVERPDGSNFTLKIRSTKLEDSAMYFCASSEVVRNAFFGQGTRLTVV.

The J gene is TRBJ2-1, the V gene TRBV15, with 7 positions matching TRBD1. Germline CDR1 reads LNHNV; CDR2 reads YYDKDF (reference sequence). The CDR3 totals 16 residues. V was pared by 3 bases and J by 4 bases, with 9 bases of the junction left unmatched. The CDR3 region has the DNA TGTGCCACCAGCAGGCGACAGGGATCGAGGTACAATGAGCAGTTCTTC. This sequence encodes CATSRRQGSRYNEQFF.

This clonotype was counted between two and nine times. The chain has TRBV27 and TRBJ1-2; D is ambiguous. Trimming left V 3 bases short and J 5 bases short, with 13 bases between. CDR1 is MNHEY and CDR2 is SMNVEV in the germline V gene (reference sequence). The CDR3 consists of 14 residues. The CDR3 DNA follows: TGTGCCAGCAGTTTGGCCCCGGATGAGTATGGCTACACCTTC. Translated, it gives CASSLAPDEYGYTF.

The J gene is TRBJ1-4, the V gene TRBV12-3 or TRBV12-4; 10 bases line up with TRBD1. The ends lost 6 bases at V and 2 bases at J; junction bases unmatched: 6. There are 16 residues in the CDR3. CDR3 region: CASSRTGGTTNEKLFF. The CDR3 DNA is TGTGCCAGCAGCCGGACAGGGGGAACGACTAATGAAAAACTGTTTTTT.

On this clonotype itself: An end of the junction differs from the germline gene, which may be a read error. The chain carries TRBV7-9 and TRBJ1-2; no clear D gene. This CDR3 has 15 residues. The germline CDR1 and CDR2 sequences are SEHNR and FQNEAQ (reference sequence). The CDR3 spells CASSPTNGVNYGYTF. The CDR3 DNA sequence: TGCGCCAGCAGCCCTACCAATGGAGTTAACTATGGCTACACCTTC.

The sample holds a few counts of this clonotype. The V gene is TRBV4-3, the J gene TRBJ2-5; D remains ambiguous. CDR3 length: 14 residues. Looked up from germline, CDR1 is LGHNA and CDR2 is YSLEER. With 1 base removed from V and 0 bases from J, the gap between germline ends came to 6 bases. The CDR3 protein is CASSQAGDQETQYF. CDR3 sequence (DNA): TGCGCCAGCAGCCAAGCTGGGGACCAAGAGACCCAGTACTTC.

This clonotype occurred a few times. J is TRBJ2-4 and V is TRBV20-1; TRBD2 might be the D (7 bases). Germline CDR1 is DFQATT and CDR2 is SNEGSKA (reference sequence). V lost 3 bases and J lost 3, with 18 bases in between. The CDR3 covers 16 residues. In DNA, the CDR3 is TGCAGTGCTAGGGATTTGGCGGGGGCCCTCAAAAACATTCAGTACTTC. This codes for CSARDLAGALKNIQYF.

This chain uses TRBV20-1 with TRBJ1-4; weak D call: TRBD1 (6 bases). This CDR3 comprises 13 residues. Germline V gene lookup returns CDR1 DFQATT and CDR2 SNEGSKA (reference sequence). The V and J ends lost 6 bases and 6 bases respectively, with 14 bases between them. The chain's CDR3 is CSAPLQGYEKLFF. The CDR3, as DNA: TGCAGTGCGCCATTACAGGGCTATGAAAAACTGTTTTTT.

This sequence joins TRBV2 and TRBJ2-5; D ambiguous. The DNA end favors TRBJ2-7, so the J call may be wrong. The CDR3 is made up of 14 amino acids. Germline values: CDR1 SNHLY, CDR2 FYNNEI. The CDR3 protein is CASSEGRLHYEQYF. The DNA of the CDR3 is TGTGCCAGCAGTGAAGGCCGACTTCACTACGAGCAGTACTTC.

This clonotype was recorded at least ten times. The chain recombines TRBV20-1 with TRBJ2-1; TRBD2 matches at 9 bases. CDR1 DFQATT and CDR2 SNEGSKA come from the germline V gene (reference sequence). There are 15 residues in the CDR3. The V and J ends lost 7 bases and 0 bases, in that order; junction bases with no gene match: 7. The CDR3 reads CSVNAGGSSYNEQFF. CDR3 bases: TGCAGTGTTAATGCGGGAGGGAGCTCCTACAATGAGCAGTTCTTC.

The chain uses TRBV29-1 and TRBJ1-4; TRBD1 agrees at 7 bases. Germline CDR1 reads SQVTM; CDR2 reads ANQGSEA. The CDR3 is made up of 13 amino acids. J gave up 4 bases and V 6 bases, and 5 bases lay outside the gene matches. The CDR3 coding sequence is TGCAGCGTACGGGGACAGAATAATGAAAAACTGTTTTTT. It yields the protein CSVRGQNNEKLFF.